This T cell receptor beta chain comes out of a study of shared clonotypes between healthy human individuals. Losses at the gene ends were 4 bases for V and 7 bases for J; bases not matched to a gene: 8. This CDR3 contains 14 residues. The naive CD8 population came from CD45RO-negative cells selected for CCR7, without terminally differentiated effector memory CD45RA+ cells. Profiling relied on immunoSEQ multiplex PCR, and the TCRdb table lists in-frame clones only, not all of them. In the table there are about 2.2 million clones, roughly 95% of which are singletons. The source material was naive CD8+ T cells from PBMCs. The chain is built from TRBV5-3 and TRBJ1-5; TRBD1 aligns across 7 bases. TRBV5-3 is an open reading frame, and its role is uncertain. The TCR originated in a man aged 18 to 29 in good health. Some clones in this sample may be carry-over from other donors' samples. The CDR3 nucleotides read TGTGCCAGAAGCCTAGACAGGGATCACCAGCCCCAGCATTTT. Its protein is CARSLDRDHQPQHF.